A single T cell receptor beta chain is shown here with its context. The antigen remains undetermined. CD45RA-negative memory and CD45RA+ naive subsets were split from the CD4+ cells. This specimen belongs to a study of shared clonotypes between healthy human individuals. The overall study: Donors had three CD4 naive, three CD4 memory, two CD8 naive and one CD8 memory plate apiece.

Only in-frame clones appear in the TCRdb table, and some are missing; sequencing was by immunoSEQ multiplex PCR. The sample shows around 2.5 million clones, 80% to 95% of them seen only once. Broader study findings: The naive CD4 repertoires of a few donors were compared, and approximately 5% of clonotypes were shared.

The V gene lost 6 bases and the J gene lost 3 bases, with 18 bases spanning the gap. This CDR3 is 16 amino acids long. From germline, CDR1 is SGHAT and CDR2 FQNNGV. The rearrangement links TRBV11-2 to TRBJ2-1; D remains ambiguous. The origin of this receptor is a man between 18 and 29 years old in good health. Some clones in this sample may be carry-over from other donors' samples. Sequenced sample: naive CD4+ T cells from PBMCs. Stated subset: CD45RA+ positively selected. The CDR3 bases are TGTGCCAGCAGGTCTGGGCGGAATAGAGACTACAATGAGCAGTTCTTC. Encoded protein: CASRSGRNRDYNEQFF. Using reference TRBV11-2 and TRBJ2-1 for the parts outside the CDR3, the full variable domain is EAGVAQSPRYKIIEKRQSVAFWCNPISGHATLYWYQQILGQGPKLLIQFQNNGVVDDSQLPKDRFSAERLKGVDSTLKIQPAKLEDSAVYLCASRSGRNRDYNEQFFGPGTRLTVL.